What follows are 26 T cell receptor beta chains derived from one specimen sequenced in a study of CD8+ T cells in alopecia areata. On the basis of CD4, CD8alpha, NKG2D, NKG2ACE and other markers, pooled cutaneous lymph node cells were sorted. The sequencing template was cDNA reverse transcribed from extracted RNA. Data came from immunoSEQ multiplex PCR; TCRdb stores just in-frame clones and leaves some out. The profile covers approximately 280,000 clones, none occurring a single time. Sequenced input: CD4+ T cells sorted from a lymph node. The receptors here all came from a C3H/HeJ mouse with alopecia areata. This line is of MHC haplotype H2-k.

On this clone itself: The germline and genes are mouse ones. The CDR3 extends 4 residues past the end of the read, so its final part is completed from the germline J gene. The chain couples TRBV19 to TRBJ2-2; possibly TRBD1 for D (6 bases). V was shortened by 5 bases and J by 0 bases, with 11 bases between the two germline ends. Germline-derived CDR1 and CDR2 are FNHDT and SITEND (reference sequence). The CDR3 has 15 residues. Incomplete CDR3 DNA: TGTGCCAGCAGCGGGGGACACTCAAACACCGGG. Its translation: CASSGGHSNTG. The CDR3, in full, reads CASSGGHSNTGQLYF.

Turning to this clone: Gene names are mouse gene names. Read coverage stops 4 residues before the CDR3 terminus; the germline J gene supplies the remainder. The chain has TRBV1 and TRBJ2-7; 7 bases map to TRBD2. CDR1 and CDR2 from the germline V gene are NSQYPW and LRSPGD (reference sequence). The CDR3 has 13 residues. CDR3 DNA, as far as it was read: TGCACCTGCAGTCCGGGACTGTTTTAT. Encoded protein: CTCSPGLFY. The CDR3 reads in full as CTCSPGLFYEQYF.

Comments on this clone: Gene names follow the mouse nomenclature. The sequenced fragment ends 3 residues before the CDR3 boundary, so the rest is inferred from the germline J gene. Additional DNA sequences in this sample encode the identical CDR3. The chain uses TRBV1 and TRBJ1-6; D is perhaps TRBD1 (6 bases). TRBJ1-6 is designated an ORF whose function remains uncertain. Trimming removed 0 bases from V and 2 bases from J, with 8 bases in between. This CDR3 has 16 amino acids. Germline V gene lookup returns CDR1 NSQYPW and CDR2 LRSPGD (reference sequence). CDR3 protein: CTCSADRGAYNSPLYF. The sequenced part of the CDR3 DNA is TGCACCTGCAGTGCAGACAGGGGTGCCTATAATTCGCCC.

This clone has more than one count but fewer than ten. Gene names and germline match the mouse. The read gets to within 4 residues of the CDR3 end, and the germline J gene fills in the rest. In the same sample, other DNA sequences code for this CDR3. The V call is TRBV1, the J call TRBJ2-1, with 7 bases lining up with TRBD1. There are 15 residues in the CDR3. Germline V gene data show CDR1 as NSQYPW and CDR2 as LRSPGD (reference sequence). V was clipped by 1 base and J by 2 bases; unmatched bases: 2. The DNA read from the CDR3 is TGCACCTGCAGTGCAGCCGGGACAGACTATGCT. This encodes CTCSAAGTDYA. The CDR3, in full, reads CTCSAAGTDYAEQFF.

In the case of this clone: These gene names are mouse names. The CDR3 is cut off 4 residues early in the read; its end comes from the germline J gene. This rearrangement joins TRBV13-1 to TRBJ2-5, with a tentative D call TRBD1 (6 bases). The V end lost 3 bases, the J end lost 0 bases, and 11 bases lay between the germline ends. The CDR3 contains 15 residues. Germline loops: CDR1 NSHNY, CDR2 SYGAGN. The CDR3 loop is CASSVQGNNQDTQYF. The covered CDR3 bases are TGTGCCAGCAGTGTCCAGGGGAATAACCAAGAC.

On this clone itself: The genes and germline here are from mouse. The missing CDR3 end, 3 residues past where the read stops, is filled in from the germline J gene. The rearrangement joins TRBV13-2 to TRBJ1-6; D possibly corresponds to TRBD1 (6 bases). TRBJ1-6 is designated an ORF whose function remains uncertain. The V end was cut by 2 bases, the J end by 3 bases, with 6 bases between. This CDR3 is 14 amino acids long. Germline V gives CDR1 NNHNN, CDR2 SYGAGS (reference sequence). The covered CDR3 bases are TGTGCCAGCGGTGAGGACAGCTATAATTCGCCC. Its translation: CASGEDSYNSP. The full CDR3 reads CASGEDSYNSPLYF.

Of note for this clone: Gene names denote mouse genes. The read is 4 residues too short to cover the CDR3 end, so that end is filled in from the germline J gene. V is TRBV31 and J is TRBJ2-1; 7 bases are a match to TRBD2. The CDR3 totals 15 residues. V gave up 1 base and J gave up 6 bases; unmatched junction bases: 9. Germline-derived CDR1 and CDR2 are GKSSPN and SITVG. CDR3 protein: CAWSPPGLFSAEQFF. CDR3 bases read: TGTGCCTGGAGTCCCCCGGGACTGTTTTCTGCT.

This clone was found a few times. All gene names here are mouse names. Read sequence stops 4 residues before the CDR3 end, and the germline J gene provides the missing end. The chain couples TRBV13-3 to TRBJ1-1, with D unresolved. CDR1 and CDR2 (germline): NNHDY, SYVADS. The CDR3 length is 13 residues. V was cut by 1 base and J by 1 base, with 5 bases left in between. The DNA read from the CDR3 is TGTGCCAGCAGTGATCTGGAAAACACA. This encodes CASSDLENT. The full CDR3 protein reads CASSDLENTEVFF.

This clone was seen a few times. Mouse names are used for the genes. The part of the CDR3 DNA that was read is TGTGCCTGGAGGCAGAACACCGGG. Its translation is CAWRQNTG. The full CDR3 protein is CAWRQNTGQLYF. The rearrangement uses TRBV31 and TRBJ2-2; D is unresolved. Read coverage stops 4 residues before the CDR3 terminus; the germline J gene supplies the remainder. The germline V and J ends were trimmed by 3 bases and 2 bases, with 4 bases remaining between them. Germline-derived CDR1 and CDR2 are GKSSPN and SITVG. The CDR3 loop spans 12 amino acids.

This clone was picked up a small number of times. Any gene name here is a mouse gene name. The read terminates 4 residues before the CDR3 end, so the remaining end is supplied by the germline J gene. This sample also contains other DNA sequences that code for the same CDR3. The chain couples TRBV13-3 to TRBJ2-2; 9 nucleotides agree with TRBD1. In germline, CDR1 is NNHDY, CDR2 SYVADS. The CDR3 has 13 amino acids. Unmatched junction bases numbered 0, after V lost 5 bases and J lost 4 bases. The CDR3 protein is CASRDRGTGQLYF. The part of the CDR3 DNA that was read is TGTGCCAGCAGGGACAGGGGCACCGGG.

This clone was detected a few times. Here the gene names and germline are mouse. The read ends 4 residues early relative to the CDR3; the germline J gene fills the gap. Other DNA sequences in this sample translate to the same CDR3. The V gene is TRBV19, the J gene TRBJ2-2; possibly TRBD1 for D (5 bases). Per germline, CDR1 FNHDT and CDR2 SITEND (reference sequence). V was shortened by 6 bases and J by 6 bases, with 9 bases between the two germline ends. The CDR3 sequence is 12 residues long. The DNA read from the CDR3 is TGTGCCAGCACCCAGGGAGCCGGG. Amino acid sequence: CASTQGAG. The CDR3 in its entirety is CASTQGAGQLYF.

With regard to this clone: Gene and germline names: mouse. The CDR3 end is not reached by the read, which stops 4 residues before it; the germline J gene fills it in. V is TRBV1 and J is TRBJ2-1; 9 bases map to TRBD2. The germline gives CDR1 NSQYPW, CDR2 LRSPGD (reference sequence). The CDR3 runs to 14 residues. With 6 bases clipped from V and 3 bases from J, the junction kept 3 bases outside the gene matches. The CDR3 DNA, read in part, is TGCACCTGCAGAGACTGGGGGATCTATGCT. Its translation is CTCRDWGIYA. The whole CDR3 protein is CTCRDWGIYAEQFF.

In regard to this clone: All gene names here are mouse names. The CDR3 extends 3 residues past the end of the read, so its final part is completed from the germline J gene. The genes are TRBV13-3 and TRBJ1-6; TRBD1 agrees at 9 bases. TRBJ1-6 has ORF status, its function being uncertain. The CDR3 is 14 amino acids. With 5 bases clipped from V and 6 bases from J, the junction kept 3 bases outside the gene matches. The germline V gene encodes CDR1 NNHDY and CDR2 SYVADS. Partial CDR3 DNA: TGTGCCAGCAGATACAGGGGGCGTAATTCGCCC. Protein: CASRYRGRNSP. The entire CDR3 sequence reads CASRYRGRNSPLYF.

This clone was seen a handful of times. Gene and germline names: mouse. The read is 4 residues too short to cover the CDR3 end, so that end is filled in from the germline J gene. V and J are TRBV5 and TRBJ2-5, with a weak D call TRBD1 (5 bases). Germline V gene sequence: CDR1 LGHNA, CDR2 YNLKQL (reference sequence). V lost 2 bases, J lost 2 bases, and 8 bases lay in between. This CDR3 has 14 amino acids. This chain's CDR3 is CASSQSGPQDTQYF. The covered CDR3 bases are TGTGCCAGCAGCCAATCAGGGCCCCAAGAC.

Comments on this clone: The gene names given are mouse names. The read falls 4 residues short of the CDR3 end, and the missing part is taken from the germline J gene. This chain connects TRBV1 to TRBJ2-7; TRBD2 matches 9 bases. Trimming cost V 1 base and J 2 bases; bases outside gene matches: 0. CDR3 length: 14 amino acids. Germline lookup yields CDR1 NSQYPW and CDR2 LRSPGD (reference sequence). CDR3 DNA (partial): TGCACCTGCAGTGCAGGACTGGGGGCCTAT. Its protein product is CTCSAGLGAY. The full CDR3 is CTCSAGLGAYEQYF.

Regarding this clone: The gene names given are mouse names. Read sequence stops 4 residues before the CDR3 end, and the germline J gene provides the missing end. This sample also contains other DNA sequences that code for the same CDR3. The chain is built from TRBV19 and TRBJ2-5, with D possibly matching TRBD1 (5 bases). Trimming shortened V by 4 bases and J by 2 bases, and 11 bases separated the two germline ends. The CDR3 is 14 residues long. Germline V gene data show CDR1 as FNHDT and CDR2 as SITEND (reference sequence). The sequenced CDR3 bases are TGTGCCAGCAGTCCTCAGGGTGGCCAAGAC. Amino acids: CASSPQGGQD. The whole CDR3 sequence is CASSPQGGQDTQYF.

Regarding this clone: Any gene name here is a mouse gene name. The read halts 4 residues ahead of the CDR3 end, with the missing end drawn from the germline J gene. The rearrangement joins TRBV5 to TRBJ2-5; 8 bases line up with TRBD1. Germline values: CDR1 LGHNA, CDR2 YNLKQL (reference sequence). CDR3 size: 14 residues. CDR3 amino acids: CASSQQGAWDTQYF. CDR3 DNA (partial): TGTGCCAGCAGCCAACAGGGGGCGTGGGAC.

This clone was detected only a few times. Any gene name here is a mouse gene name. From the germline J gene comes the end of the CDR3, since the read stops 4 residues before it. The chain is built from TRBV31 and TRBJ2-5; TRBD2 matches 10 bases. The germline V gene has CDR1 GKSSPN and CDR2 SITVG. The CDR3 has 13 amino acids. The CDR3 DNA, read in part, is TGTGCCTGGAGTCAGGACTGGGGGGAC. This gives the protein CAWSQDWGD. The whole CDR3 is CAWSQDWGDTQYF. Together with reference TRBV31 and TRBJ2-5, the CDR3 gives the full variable domain: AQTIHQWPVAEIKAVGSPLSLGCTIKGKSSPNLYWYWQATGGTLQQLFYSITVGQVESVVQLNLSASRPKDDQFILSTEKLLLSHSGFYLCAWSQDWGDTQYFGPGTRLLVL.

This clone was detected a few times. All gene names here are mouse names. Distinct nucleotide sequences in the sample also encode this CDR3. This chain's CDR3 is CASSDSNQDTQYF. The sequenced part of the CDR3 DNA is TGTGCCAGCAGTGATTCTAACCAAGAC. The chain joins TRBV13-1 to TRBJ2-5; D not certain. The CDR3 end is not reached by the read, which stops 4 residues before it; the germline J gene fills it in. Germline CDR1 is NSHNY and CDR2 is SYGAGN. The CDR3 extends over 13 amino acids. Trimming shortened V by 1 base and J by 0 bases, and 3 bases separated the two germline ends.

In this sample, this clone turned up a few times. Mouse gene names and germline throughout. The read terminates 4 residues ahead of where the CDR3 ends, so the germline J gene completes it. Other nucleotide sequences in the sample specify the same CDR3. The rearrangement joins TRBV19 to TRBJ2-2; 11 nucleotides align to TRBD2. The germline V gene has CDR1 FNHDT and CDR2 SITEND (reference sequence). The trim removed 5 bases at V and 1 base at J, leaving 4 bases unmatched. CDR3 length: 16 residues. The sequenced CDR3 bases are TGTGCCAGCAGCCCTGGGACTGGGGGAAACACCGGG. Translated: CASSPGTGGNTG. The whole CDR3 protein reads CASSPGTGGNTGQLYF. Drawing the rest from reference TRBV19 and TRBJ2-2, the complete variable domain is GGIITQTPKFLIGQEGQKLTLKCQQNFNHDTMYWYRQDSGKGLRLIYYSITENDLQKGDLSEGYDASREKKSSFSLTVTSAQKNEMAVFLCASSPGTGGNTGQLYFGEGSKLTVL.

This clone was seen more than once but under ten times. The gene names here belong to mouse. The read ends 4 residues shy of where the CDR3 ends; the end is completed using the germline J gene. The chain employs TRBV5 and TRBJ2-1; 8 bases match TRBD1. This CDR3 comprises 14 residues. V dropped 0 bases and J dropped 5; count of bases not matched to a gene: 0. Germline assignment: CDR1 LGHNA and CDR2 YNLKQL (reference sequence). The CDR3 loop reads CASSQEGQDAEQFF. CDR3 DNA, as far as it was read: TGTGCCAGCAGCCAAGAGGGACAGGATGCT.

This clone was observed a few times. Gene names are the mouse ones. The read stops 4 residues short of the end of the CDR3; the missing end is completed from the germline J gene. The V and J genes are TRBV3 and TRBJ2-5; TRBD1 matches at 9 bases. Germline values: CDR1 SNHLY, CDR2 FYNGKV (reference sequence). The CDR3 runs 16 residues. The CDR3 protein is CASSLEGQGSGDTQYF. The sequenced part of the CDR3 DNA is TGTGCCAGCAGCTTAGAAGGACAGGGGAGCGGAGAC.

On this clone itself: The gene symbols are mouse symbols. Read data end 4 residues before the CDR3 end; the end is taken from the germline J gene. V gene TRBV13-1 combines with J gene TRBJ2-1; D call uncertain. V shed 1 base and J shed 0 bases, with 5 bases lying between them. Germline assignment: CDR1 NSHNY and CDR2 SYGAGN. The CDR3 is made up of 14 amino acids. The CDR3 DNA, read in part, is TGTGCCAGCAGTGATATGGTTAACTATGCT. Translation: CASSDMVNYA. In full, the CDR3 reads CASSDMVNYAEQFF.

As to this clone: The gene symbols are mouse symbols. The sequence runs out 4 residues before the end of the CDR3; the remainder is reconstructed from the germline J gene. V gene TRBV19 combines with J gene TRBJ2-7; 7 positions match TRBD2. Germline V gene sequence: CDR1 FNHDT, CDR2 SITEND (reference sequence). V shed 4 bases, J shed 3 bases, and the junction held 7 bases outside the gene matches. There are 14 residues in the CDR3. CDR3 sequence reads: CASSPTTGSYEQYF. The covered CDR3 bases are TGTGCCAGCAGTCCTACGACTGGGAGCTAT.

Remarks on this clone: Gene labels here are mouse ones. The read finishes 4 residues shy of the CDR3 end, and the germline J gene is used to complete it. The chain couples TRBV13-1 to TRBJ1-2, with D unclear. V was shortened by 2 bases and J by 4 bases, with 12 bases between the two germline ends. This CDR3 is 14 amino acids long. Looked up from germline, CDR1 is NSHNY and CDR2 is SYGAGN. The CDR3 here is CASSEWGKGSDYTF. CDR3 bases read: TGTGCCAGCAGTGAGTGGGGAAAGGGCTCC.

Note on this clone: Gene names are mouse gene names. The read terminates 4 residues before the CDR3 end, so the remaining end is supplied by the germline J gene. At the DNA level, this CDR3 is encoded by other sequences in the same sample as well. V usage is TRBV19 and J usage is TRBJ2-5; a possible D gene is TRBD1 (5 bases). This CDR3 has 13 amino acids. The germline V and J ends were trimmed by 0 bases and 3 bases, with 5 bases remaining between them. In germline, CDR1 is FNHDT, CDR2 SITEND (reference sequence). Incomplete CDR3 DNA: TGTGCCAGCAGTATAGCAGGGCAAGAC. Its translation is CASSIAGQD. The full CDR3 protein reads CASSIAGQDTQYF.